This T cell receptor (beta chain) appears in the sequencing data of a study of blood T cell repertoires in COVID-19. Study in general: From the United States, Italy and Spain came samples of acute and convalescent COVID-19.

The V segment lost 2 bases and the J segment 6 bases; nucleotides outside the gene matches: 4. The CDR3 covers 15 residues. Germline V CDR1 and CDR2: MNHEY, SMNVEV (reference sequence). Participants were aged about 18 to 100 years from about 25 US areas. Membership in each cohort depended on participant-reported clinical history. Donors of Cohort 3 who recovered were those that had two negative PCRs, clearance, or symptom resolution. Sequencing was performed with immunoSEQ multiplex PCR; in TCRdb, only in-frame clones are kept and a portion is missing. The data contain about 400,000 clones, roughly 87% of them singletons.

Material: PBMCs or T cells enriched from blood (not recorded which). The chain joins TRBV27 to TRBJ1-4; 9 nucleotides agree with TRBD1. This TCR derives from a woman between 25 and 40 years old who had recovered from COVID-19. The CDR3 region has the DNA TGTGCCAGCAGTTTAAGGGGACAGGGTTATGAAAAACTGTTTTTT. It is translated as CASSLRGQGYEKLFF.